These 14 T cell receptor beta chains share one sample of origin, sequenced in a study of T cells after yellow fever vaccination. TCRdb passed the 5' RACE reads through MiXCR, listing each CDR3 protein once. In the table there are 300,000 or so distinct CDR3 sequences, about 6.6% of which are singletons. Sequenced here: PBMCs, sampled around 45 days after the first yellow fever vaccination. These TCRs come from a man between 18 and 29 years old who received the YFV17D yellow fever vaccine.

This clonotype was recorded many times. V and J are TRBV29-1 and TRBJ2-3; no firm D call. V was shortened by 5 bases and J by 0 bases, with 9 bases between the two germline ends. Germline CDR1 reads SQVTM; CDR2 reads ANQGSEA. This CDR3 has 13 amino acids. The CDR3 DNA follows: TGCAGCGTTCACGGGTCTAGCACAGATACGCAGTATTTT. Protein: CSVHGSSTDTQYF.

This clonotype was seen ten or more times. J is TRBJ2-2 and V is TRBV5-1; TRBD2 is a possible D gene (6 bases). From germline, CDR1 is SGHRS and CDR2 YFSETQ. This CDR3 contains 14 residues. With 0 bases removed from V and 6 bases from J, the gap between germline ends came to 9 bases. The CDR3 loop reads CASSLGLGPGELFF. CDR3 coding DNA: TGCGCCAGCAGCTTGGGACTAGGTCCCGGGGAGCTGTTTTTT.

This clonotype has just a few counts. CDR3 nucleotide sequence: TGCGGCGGGGGGTTGTATGATGGCTACACCTTC. This encodes CGGGLYDGYTF. V and J are TRBV20-1 and TRBJ1-2, with a tentative D call TRBD1 (5 bases). CDR1 is DFQATT, CDR2 SNEGSKA, per germline (reference sequence). CDR3 length: 11 amino acids.

The chain carries TRBV6-5 and TRBJ2-4, with D tentatively TRBD2 (7 bases). This CDR3 spans 16 amino acids. The V and J ends lost 0 bases and 6 bases respectively, with 15 bases between them. Germline assignment: CDR1 MNHEY and CDR2 SVGAGI. In DNA form, the CDR3 reads TGTGCCAGCAGTTACTCGGGGGGGCTATTGGGAAACATTCAGTACTTC. Translated: CASSYSGGLLGNIQYF.

This clonotype has only a few counts. The V and J genes are TRBV6-2 or TRBV6-3 and TRBJ2-5; the D gene is possibly TRBD2 (6 bases). With 2 bases removed from V and 3 bases from J, the gap between germline ends came to 10 bases. The CDR3 spans 14 residues. Germline V lookup: CDR1 MNHEY, CDR2 SVGEGT. The CDR3 coding sequence is TGTGCCAGCAGTTACGGGACTCTCAAAGAGACCCAGTACTTC. This encodes CASSYGTLKETQYF.

The CDR3 sequence: CSARLQGSYEQYF. CDR3 nucleotides: TGCAGTGCTCGACTACAGGGGTCCTACGAGCAGTACTTC. This chain connects TRBV20-1 to TRBJ2-7, with TRBD1 matching over 7 bases. The CDR3 spans 13 residues. The junction had 5 bases not matched to a gene; V was cut back by 5 bases and J by 1 base. CDR1 is DFQATT and CDR2 is SNEGSKA in the germline V gene (reference sequence).

In this sample, this clonotype turned up a few times. The genes are TRBV7-9 and TRBJ1-5; D gene ambiguous. There are 14 residues in the CDR3. Per germline, CDR1 SEHNR and CDR2 FQNEAQ (reference sequence). The germline V and J ends were trimmed by 1 base and 7 bases, with 11 bases remaining between them. For the CDR3, the DNA is TGTGCCAGCAGCTTAGGGGGTCCTGAGCAGCCCCAGCATTTT. Translated: CASSLGGPEQPQHF.

This clonotype has only a few counts. The chain couples TRBV12-3 or TRBV12-4 to TRBJ2-2, with 7 bases lining up with TRBD2. This CDR3 comprises 15 residues. V gave up 0 bases and J gave up 5 bases; unmatched junction bases: 3. CDR3 residues: CASSLAGGVTGELFF. Written as DNA, the CDR3 is TGTGCCAGCAGTTTAGCGGGGGGGGTAACCGGGGAGCTGTTTTTT.

This clonotype was observed a handful of times. This chain uses TRBV7-9 with TRBJ2-1, with 7 bases matching TRBD1. Trimming cost V 5 bases and J 2 bases; bases outside gene matches: 3. Germline CDR1 is SEHNR and CDR2 is FQNEAQ (reference sequence). CDR3 length equals 14 residues. Written as DNA, the CDR3 is TGTGCCAGCAGCGTTCAGGGGGCCTACAATGAGCAGTTCTTC. It codes for CASSVQGAYNEQFF.

This clonotype was observed many times. V usage is TRBV29-1 and J usage is TRBJ1-5; a weak D match, TRBD1 (5 bases). The CDR3 has 13 amino acids. Trimming removed 3 bases from V and 7 bases from J, with 13 bases in between. CDR1 SQVTM and CDR2 ANQGSEA come from the germline V gene. CDR3 residues: CSVEVRENQPQHF. The CDR3 coding sequence is TGCAGCGTTGAGGTCAGGGAGAACCAGCCCCAGCATTTT.

In this sample, this clonotype turned up a few times. This chain's CDR3 is CAWNRDTPRGEQYF. The CDR3 DNA sequence: TGTGCCTGGAACCGGGACACCCCAAGGGGCGAGCAGTACTTC. V and J are TRBV30 and TRBJ2-7; perhaps TRBD1 as D (6 bases). V lost 4 bases to trimming and J lost 6 bases, with 19 bases between them. Germline V gives CDR1 GTSNPN, CDR2 SVGIG (reference sequence). The CDR3 is 14 amino acids.

This clonotype was picked up a small number of times. The CDR3 loop reads CASGPGQANTGELFF. CDR3 coding DNA: TGTGCTAGTGGTCCGGGACAGGCGAACACCGGGGAGCTGTTTTTT. V is TRBV12-5 and J is TRBJ2-2, with 8 nucleotides matching TRBD1. Trimming cost V 5 bases and J 0 bases; bases outside gene matches: 2. CDR1 LGHNT and CDR2 FRNRAP come from the germline V gene. This CDR3 region has 15 residues.

This rearrangement joins TRBV20-1 to TRBJ1-1; perhaps TRBD1 as D (5 bases). Germline V gene lookup returns CDR1 DFQATT and CDR2 SNEGSKA (reference sequence). Trimming cost V 4 bases and J 4 bases, with 10 bases left between them. This CDR3 spans 12 amino acids. The CDR3 DNA is TGCAGTGCTACCGCGGGGGGCACTGAAGCTTTCTTT. This encodes CSATAGGTEAFF.

The table lists this clonotype with a few counts. This chain uses TRBV18 with TRBJ2-5; TRBD1 agrees at 8 bases. Trimming cost V 6 bases and J 1 base; bases outside gene matches: 10. This CDR3 spans 16 amino acids. Germline CDR1 and CDR2: KGHSH and LQKENI. The CDR3 loop is CASSPNQGAIQETQYF. The CDR3, as DNA: TGTGCCAGCTCGCCCAACCAGGGGGCGATCCAAGAGACCCAGTACTTC.